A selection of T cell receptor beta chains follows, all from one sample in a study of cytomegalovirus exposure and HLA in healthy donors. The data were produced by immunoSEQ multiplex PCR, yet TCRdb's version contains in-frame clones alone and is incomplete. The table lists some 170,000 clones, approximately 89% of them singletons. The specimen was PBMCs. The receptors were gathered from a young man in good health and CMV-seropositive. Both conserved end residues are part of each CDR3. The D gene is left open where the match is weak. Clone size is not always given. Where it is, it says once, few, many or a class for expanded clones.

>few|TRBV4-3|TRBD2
CASSQDGLAGEEQFF
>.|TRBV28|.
CASSFPKRRNEQFF
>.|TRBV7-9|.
CASSFPGSSYNEQFF
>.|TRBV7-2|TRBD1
CASSFDRDYGYTF
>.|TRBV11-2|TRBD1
CASTVDRVDTGELFF
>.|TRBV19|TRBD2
CASTAWEGRSGELFF
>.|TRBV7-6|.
CASSLVLGTDTQYF
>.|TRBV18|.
CASSPAQGNGYTF
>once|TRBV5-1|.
CASSLSPQETQYF
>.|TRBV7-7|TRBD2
CASSFRSSGGGEQFF
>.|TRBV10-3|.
CAISDSGIPLREQYF
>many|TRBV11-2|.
CASSLGHLTRAGELFF
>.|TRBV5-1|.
CASSLGLSNQPQHF
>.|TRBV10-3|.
CAISGRNTEAFF
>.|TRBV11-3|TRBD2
CASSAYSGSTDTQYF
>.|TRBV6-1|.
CASTRGGGAFF
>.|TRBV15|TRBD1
CATSRDDRANTGELFF
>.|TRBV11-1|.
CASSTRVTTEAFF
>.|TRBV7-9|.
CASSFVMGNTGELFF
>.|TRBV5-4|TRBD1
CASSYDRGSLDTQYF
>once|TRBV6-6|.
CASSYELPSPEQYF
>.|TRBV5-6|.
CASSHNSRRDTQYF
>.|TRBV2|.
CASSVRAGDGYTF
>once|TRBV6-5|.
CASSYNQGSAGNTIYF
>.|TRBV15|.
CATSSTGTANTGELFF
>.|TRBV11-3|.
CASSSTSEQYF
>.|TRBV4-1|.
CASSPGQETQYF
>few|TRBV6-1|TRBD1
CASRKMTGKREQYF
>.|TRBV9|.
CASSVAGRASGYTF
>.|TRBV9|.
CASSVEEGSYEQYF
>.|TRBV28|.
CASSLSPGALDGYTF
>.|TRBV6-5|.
CASQIYNEQFF
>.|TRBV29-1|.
CSTYNSPGLKQFF
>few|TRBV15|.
CATSIGAGANVLTF
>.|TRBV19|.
CASSGTENQPQHF
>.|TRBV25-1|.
CASSVSNQPQHF
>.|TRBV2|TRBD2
CATSRTSGRAPETQYF
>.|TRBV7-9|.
CASSWQGFTGELFF
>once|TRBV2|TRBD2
CASSVTSGRETDTQYF